One and the same sample provided the 30 T cell receptor beta chains below, sequenced in a study of post-analysis software for immune sequencing data. Incorporated into the TCR beta cDNA libraries were unique molecular identifiers, which served to reduce PCR and sequencing biases. MiXCR, run by TCRdb on the PCR reads, gives a single entry per CDR3 protein. The table has 800,000 to 950,000 distinct CDR3 sequences, roughly 50% seen once; the top ten hold approximately 4.2%. No cognate antigen is known for these TCRs. General study points: The study found TRBV5-6, TRBV5-1 and TRBV20-1 among five TRBV segments more frequent in patients than controls.

The sequenced sample was blood. Source of these receptors: a girl aged 10-17 years with multiple sclerosis.

In regard to this clonotype: The junction does not match germline at one end; this may be a read error. The V and J genes are TRBV13 and TRBJ2-7; D may be TRBD2 (5 bases). The DNA matches TRBJ2-5 better at its end, which makes the J call doubtful. There are 12 residues in the CDR3. Germline-derived CDR1 and CDR2 are PRHDT and FYEKMQ (reference sequence). The CDR3 DNA reads as TGTGCCAGCAACTTACGCGGGGAGACCCAGTACTTC. Residues: CASNLRGETQYF.

This clonotype was seen only a few times. One end of the junction does not line up with germline, which may come from a read error. The chain is built from TRBV7-7 and TRBJ2-1; D is perhaps TRBD2 (6 bases). The CDR3 consists of 13 residues. Germline CDR1 is SSHAT and CDR2 is FNYEAQ (reference sequence). CDR3 loop: CASSTGTYNEQFF. As DNA, the CDR3 is TGTGCTAGCAGCACCGGGACTTACAATGAGCAGTTCTTC.

This clonotype appeared a few times. The CDR3, as DNA: TGCGCCAGCAGCTTGGAGGGCAGGGTACAAGGCCTCTACGAGCAGTACTTC. This codes for CASSLEGRVQGLYEQYF. V gene TRBV5-1 combines with J gene TRBJ2-5, with D perhaps TRBD1 (5 bases). The J call may be faulty, since TRBJ2-7 better matches the DNA end. Germline V lookup: CDR1 SGHRS, CDR2 YFSETQ. The CDR3 is made up of 17 amino acids.

The J gene is TRBJ1-1, the V gene TRBV2; D possibly corresponds to TRBD1 (5 bases). Trimming shortened V by 6 bases and J by 3 bases, and 14 bases separated the two germline ends. Germline CDR1 SNHLY, CDR2 FYNNEI. The CDR3 is 14 amino acids. The CDR3 DNA sequence: TGTGCCAGCAGGTCGAATGGGGGAGACACTGAAGCTTTCTTT. Protein: CASRSNGGDTEAFF.

This clonotype has only a few counts. The chain employs TRBV20-1 and TRBJ2-7; 7 bases line up with TRBD1. V gave up 1 base and J gave up 2 bases; unmatched junction bases: 5. The CDR3 runs to 14 residues. CDR1 and CDR2 (germline): DFQATT, SNEGSKA (reference sequence). CDR3 in DNA: TGCAGTGCTAGAGTACCGGGACAGCCCTACGAGCAGTACTTC. It is translated as CSARVPGQPYEQYF.

This clonotype appeared a few times. The gene calls are TRBV7-3 and TRBJ2-1; D gene uncertain. Germline V gene lookup returns CDR1 SGHTA and CDR2 FQGTGA. The CDR3 totals 13 residues. Trimming pared 3 bases from V and 5 bases from J, leaving 8 bases between. The CDR3 here is CASSLLGNNEQFF. Written as DNA, the CDR3 is TGTGCCAGCAGCTTGCTAGGTAACAATGAGCAGTTCTTC.

CDR3 DNA: TGTGCCAGCAGTTACTCTACTAGCGGGGCCTACAATGAGCAGTTCTTC. This encodes CASSYSTSGAYNEQFF. The chain couples TRBV6-5 to TRBJ2-1; 10 bases fit TRBD2. Trimming removed 0 bases from V and 2 bases from J; junction bases left unmatched: 1. CDR1 is MNHEY, CDR2 SVGAGI, per germline. The length of the CDR3 is 16 residues.

A word on this clonotype: A junction boundary mismatches the germline segment, possibly from a read error. The chain is built from TRBV7-8 and TRBJ2-3; no clear D. The CDR3 is 16 residues long. Germline V gene lookup returns CDR1 SGHVS and CDR2 FQNEAQ. CDR3 DNA sequence: TGTGCCAGCACCTTAAAAAGTTGGCTAAGTACAGATACGCAGTATTTT. Protein product: CASTLKSWLSTDTQYF.

This chain joins TRBV29-1 and TRBJ2-7; a possible D gene is TRBD2 (6 bases). V was shortened by 4 bases and J by 2 bases, with 9 bases between the two germline ends. The CDR3 spans 12 residues. Germline-derived CDR1 and CDR2 are SQVTM and ANQGSEA. The CDR3 nucleotides read TGCAGCGTTGGTGCGGGGCCCTACGAGCAGTACTTC. It encodes CSVGAGPYEQYF.

The chain has TRBV6-1 and TRBJ1-2, with TRBD1 identical over 9 bases. Per germline, CDR1 MNHNS and CDR2 SASEGT. The CDR3 has 17 residues. After removal of 5 bases from V and 2 bases from J, the junction contained 12 bases not matched to a gene. The CDR3 bases are TGTGCCAGCAGTCGCGCGGGACAGGGTTTCTCGAACTATGGCTACACCTTC. Its translation is CASSRAGQGFSNYGYTF.

The chain carries TRBV7-8 and TRBJ1-2; weak D call: TRBD1 (5 bases). CDR1 is SGHVS and CDR2 is FQNEAQ in the germline V gene. The V gene lost 1 base and the J gene lost 3 bases, with 12 bases spanning the gap. The CDR3 has 15 amino acids. DNA of the CDR3: TGTGCCAGCAGCTTAGGGGCAGGGCCGTACTATGGCTACACCTTC. This sequence encodes CASSLGAGPYYGYTF.

This chain joins TRBV20-1 and TRBJ2-7, with D maybe TRBD2 (5 bases). The germline CDR1 and CDR2 sequences are DFQATT and SNEGSKA (reference sequence). Between the trimmed V and J ends, which lost 4 bases and 1 base, there was a span of 20 bases. The CDR3 length is 16 residues. This CDR3 reads CSATHSGERSSYEQYF. The CDR3 DNA is TGCAGTGCTACCCATTCCGGGGAACGCTCTTCCTACGAGCAGTACTTC.

V usage is TRBV7-9 and J usage is TRBJ1-1; 8 bases align to TRBD1. This CDR3 is 15 amino acids long. The germline CDR1 and CDR2 sequences are SEHNR and FQNEAQ (reference sequence). V shed 5 bases and J 2 bases; nucleotides not matched to a gene: 7. DNA for the CDR3: TGTGCCAGCAGCGGCAGGGGGCTAGAAAACACTGAAGCTTTCTTT. Protein: CASSGRGLENTEAFF.

This clonotype was seen a few times. The V call is TRBV9, the J call TRBJ2-1, with D perhaps assigned TRBD1 or TRBD2 (6 bases each). CDR3 length equals 11 residues. The germline gives CDR1 SGDLS, CDR2 YYNGEE. V was shortened by 5 bases and J by 10 bases, with 10 bases between the two germline ends. The CDR3 loop is CASRGGQEQFF. The DNA of the CDR3 is TGTGCCAGCAGGGGGGGCCAGGAGCAGTTCTTC.

The sample holds a few counts of this clonotype. V is TRBV6-6 and J is TRBJ2-3, with 12 bases that match TRBD2. CDR1 is MNHNY, CDR2 SVGAGI, per germline (reference sequence). After removal of 2 bases from V and 0 bases from J, the junction contained 3 bases not matched to a gene. There are 17 residues in the CDR3. CDR3 sequence: CASSYAGTSGSTDTQYF. CDR3 DNA: TGTGCCAGCAGTTACGCTGGGACTAGCGGGAGCACAGATACGCAGTATTTT.

This clonotype turned up a few times. The V gene is TRBV5-1, the J gene TRBJ2-7; no clear D gene. Trimming cost V 2 bases and J 0 bases, with 9 bases left between them. Germline CDR1 SGHRS, CDR2 YFSETQ. The CDR3 loop spans 14 amino acids. The CDR3 DNA reads TGCGCCAGCAGCTTAGGTCTGAACTCCTACGAGCAGTACTTC. Translation: CASSLGLNSYEQYF.

The chain uses TRBV6-6 and TRBJ2-7, with no clear D. The V gene lost 6 bases and the J gene lost 3 bases, with 18 bases spanning the gap. Germline V gene sequence: CDR1 MNHNY, CDR2 SVGAGI (reference sequence). The CDR3 has 15 amino acids. The CDR3 spells CASSRTPLRIYEQYF. In DNA form, the CDR3 reads TGTGCCAGCAGCCGAACTCCCCTAAGAATCTACGAGCAGTACTTC.

The chain has TRBV25-1 and TRBJ2-1; 9 bases line up with TRBD2. CDR1 is MGHDK and CDR2 is SYGVNS in the germline V gene. The CDR3 sequence is 15 residues long. V shed 7 bases and J 0 bases; nucleotides not matched to a gene: 4. The CDR3 DNA sequence: TGTGCCAGCATCGCGCGGGGGGGCTCCTACAATGAGCAGTTCTTC. The encoded protein is CASIARGGSYNEQFF.

This chain joins TRBV13 and TRBJ2-7; tentative D call: TRBD2 (6 bases). This CDR3 contains 14 residues. Germline CDR1 reads PRHDT; CDR2 reads FYEKMQ (reference sequence). Trimming stripped 8 bases from V and 4 bases from J, with 18 bases between. For the CDR3, the DNA is TGTGCCAGCGGGGGATCGGACTACCAGTACGAGCAGTACTTC. Translation gives CASGGSDYQYEQYF.

This clonotype appeared a few times. The chain is built from TRBV20-1 and TRBJ2-2; D is perhaps TRBD1 or TRBD2 (5 bases each). The CDR3 consists of 14 residues. The germline V gene has CDR1 DFQATT and CDR2 SNEGSKA (reference sequence). V was shortened by 5 bases and J by 4 bases, with 14 bases between the two germline ends. As DNA, the CDR3 is TGCAGTGCTGGGGGACCGTCCCGCACCGGGGAGCTGTTTTTT. It encodes CSAGGPSRTGELFF.

The rearrangement uses TRBV11-3 and TRBJ1-1; D unresolved. V lost 5 bases and J 6 bases, leaving 13 bases between the germline ends. This CDR3 comprises 13 residues. Germline CDR1 and CDR2: SGHNT and YENEEA. The CDR3 loop is CASSAEVWAEAFF. The CDR3 DNA follows: TGTGCCAGCAGCGCAGAAGTTTGGGCTGAAGCTTTCTTT.

V and J are TRBV5-1 and TRBJ1-2, with TRBD1 matching over 9 bases. The ends lost 3 bases at V and 7 bases at J; junction bases unmatched: 7. CDR1 is SGHRS, CDR2 YFSETQ, per germline. The CDR3 contains 14 residues. The CDR3 DNA is TGCGCCAGCAGCTCCCGGGACAGGGATTCTGGCTACACCTTC. Its protein is CASSSRDRDSGYTF.

The rearrangement links TRBV5-1 to TRBJ1-2, with TRBD1 identical over 7 bases. This CDR3 has 13 residues. J lost 8 bases, V lost 2 bases, and 6 bases had no gene match. Germline assignment: CDR1 SGHRS and CDR2 YFSETQ. DNA of the CDR3: TGCGCCAGCAGCTTTTTGACAGGGACCGGCTACACCTTC. Translated: CASSFLTGTGYTF.

This chain joins TRBV12-3 or TRBV12-4 and TRBJ1-5; D remains ambiguous. This CDR3 region has 12 residues. Trimming left V 7 bases short and J 4 bases short, with 8 bases between. The CDR3 bases are TGTGCCAGCAATCATGGGAATCAGCCCCAGCATTTT. Translated, it gives CASNHGNQPQHF.

This clonotype was seen a handful of times. The chain links TRBV29-1 to TRBJ2-1; TRBD1 matches 7 bases. CDR1 is SQVTM, CDR2 ANQGSEA, per germline. The CDR3 runs to 15 residues. The V segment lost 1 base and the J segment 1 base; nucleotides outside the gene matches: 4. The CDR3 loop reads CSVEVWDSSYNEQFF. DNA for the CDR3: TGCAGCGTTGAAGTTTGGGACAGTTCCTACAATGAGCAGTTCTTC.

As for this clonotype: As the CDR3 is not closed by the conserved phenylalanine or tryptophan, this likely results from a read error. The chain joins TRBV19 to TRBJ2-1, with 14 bases lining up with TRBD2. The CDR3 has 18 amino acids. The V gene's germline CDR1 is LNHDA and CDR2 SQIVND (reference sequence). V gave up 3 bases and J gave up 0 bases; unmatched junction bases: 4. CDR3 nucleotides: TGTGCCAGTAGTATGGGACTAGCGGGGGTTCCCTCCTACAATGAGCAGTTCGTC. Translated: CASSMGLAGVPSYNEQFV.

This clonotype has only a few counts. The chain recombines TRBV29-1 with TRBJ2-1; 8 positions match TRBD1. The CDR3 is 12 amino acids. Germline CDR1 reads SQVTM; CDR2 reads ANQGSEA. Trimming took 4 bases from V and 8 from J; bases not matched to a gene: 4. In nucleotides, the CDR3 is TGCAGCGTTGCCCAGGGGGCTCATGAGCAGTTCTTC. Its translation: CSVAQGAHEQFF.

This clonotype turned up a few times. The chain links TRBV6-1 to TRBJ1-2; D gene ambiguous. This CDR3 is 12 amino acids long. V lost 5 bases and J lost 5, with 9 bases in between. Germline V gene data show CDR1 as MNHNS and CDR2 as SASEGT. This chain's CDR3 is CASSPHDYGYTF. The CDR3 DNA follows: TGTGCCAGCAGTCCCCATGATTATGGCTACACCTTC.

The rearrangement joins TRBV7-3 to TRBJ2-1; D not resolved. V lost 4 bases to trimming and J lost 6 bases, with 13 bases between them. Germline lookup yields CDR1 SGHTA and CDR2 FQGTGA. The CDR3 sequence is 14 residues long. The CDR3 here is CASSSTPWGNEQFF. CDR3 sequence (DNA): TGTGCCAGCAGCTCCACCCCTTGGGGCAATGAGCAGTTCTTC.

This clonotype was detected only a few times. The CDR3 coding sequence is TGTGCCAGCAGTCAAACGGGGTTCCCTACGGACGAGCAGTACTTC. Its translation is CASSQTGFPTDEQYF. V usage is TRBV6-5 and J usage is TRBJ2-7; D may be TRBD2 (5 bases). Looked up from germline, CDR1 is MNHEY and CDR2 is SVGAGI. Trimming shortened V by 5 bases and J by 5 bases, and 19 bases separated the two germline ends. The CDR3 loop spans 15 amino acids.